This TCR beta chain was obtained from a study of blood T cell repertoires in COVID-19. The wider study: From the United States, Italy and Spain came samples of acute and convalescent COVID-19.

This clone was seen a single time. Clones were read by immunoSEQ multiplex PCR, and TCRdb kept only the in-frame ones, dropping some. The sample carries 50,000 to 65,000 clones, about two thirds recorded once. Germline-derived CDR1 and CDR2 are SGHDN and FVKESK. The length of the CDR3 is 15 residues. V lost 8 bases and J 5 bases, leaving 19 bases between the germline ends. The V and J genes are TRBV14 and TRBJ2-4; tentatively, D is TRBD1 (6 bases). The sequenced sample was peripheral blood. The TCR was taken from a woman in her 70s with COVID-19, enrolled during active disease. The CDR3 DNA is TGTGCCAGCCCCTGCGAGGGGGAGAAAGAAAACATTCAGTACTTC. This translates into CASPCEGEKENIQYF.